The T cell receptor (beta chain) under discussion was sequenced for a study of regulatory T cells in long-lasting Graves disease. The CDR3 contains 16 residues. Germline CDR1 is SGHRS and CDR2 is YFSETQ. J was trimmed by 8 bases and V by 0 bases; bases with no gene match: 10. For TCR beta, libraries came from iRepertoire HTBI primers and Arm-PCR of CDR3 regions. From the multiplex PCR reads, TCRdb called clonotypes with MiXCR, one entry per CDR3 protein. The sample gives fewer than 500,000 distinct CDR3 sequences, around 15% of which show up once; less than 15% is in the top ten. Sample time point: newly diagnosed GD, antithyroid drugs for less than 3 months. PBMC RNA served as the TCR library source. These data were also reused for a study on T cells in Graves' hyperthyroidism and ophthalmopathy. This second study says: Together with thyroid ultrasound, orbital computed tomography, serum thyroxine and TRAb, clinical symptoms were used for diagnoses. Blood also contained most expanded thyroid clonotypes above 0.001.

The receptor's source is a man aged 40-49 years with Graves disease. The genes are TRBV5-1 and TRBJ2-1; 8 positions agree with TRBD2. The source material was peripheral blood mononuclear cells (PBMCs), sampled at new diagnosis, from a patient treated with antithyroid drugs. As DNA, the CDR3 is TGCGCCAGCAGCTTGGGGGGCGGGGGGCGCAGCTATGAGCAGTTCTTC. This encodes CASSLGGGGRSYEQFF.